Sequencing of this T cell receptor (beta chain) was carried out in a study of blood T cells in healthy people across ages. Primed by a sample-barcoded 5' primer and a J-beta primer mix, a second PCR proceeded for about 6 to 11 cycles. TCRdb called the 5' RACE reads again in MiXCR, with one record for every CDR3 protein. The data contain 800,000 to 950,000 distinct CDR3 sequences, around 46% of them singletons. Sequenced input: blood. The sequence was obtained from a man aged 25-45 years in good health.

As DNA, the CDR3 is TGCGCCAGCAGTTTAGACAGGGGGTCGGAGGAGACCCAGTACTTC. It translates to CASSLDRGSEETQYF. The rearrangement joins TRBV5-1 to TRBJ2-7; TRBD1 aligns across 9 bases. The J call may be in error: the DNA end matches TRBJ2-5 better. The CDR3 has 15 amino acids. Germline V gene sequence: CDR1 SGHRS, CDR2 YFSETQ.